The text below deals with one T cell receptor beta chain. This entry comes from a study of blood T cell repertoires in COVID-19. This CDR3 is built from 19 residues. Germline V gene data show CDR1 as SEHNR and CDR2 as FQNEAQ (reference sequence). After removal of 2 bases from V and 2 bases from J, the junction contained 9 bases not matched to a gene. How the authors handled the data: Reference gene primers were amplified, and this amplification served to estimate nucleated cell counts. TCRdb's copy holds only in-frame clones and misses some; the assay was immunoSEQ multiplex PCR. V and J calls and clone size come straight from that table; D and trimming were deduced from the DNA. The sample lists almost 250,000 clones; about 87% were seen once.

V and J are TRBV7-9 and TRBJ2-2; 12 bases line up with TRBD2. The specimen sequenced was PBMCs or T cells enriched from blood (not recorded which). This receptor was obtained from a woman aged 50 to 65 who had recovered from COVID-19. DNA of the CDR3: TGTGCCAGCAGCTTACGAGTACCGGGACTAGCGGGTAACACCGGGGAGCTGTTTTTT. It translates to CASSLRVPGLAGNTGELFF.